The clone carrying this T cell receptor (beta chain) was counted a few times. The antigen remains undetermined. Every bit of the isolated RNA underwent reverse transcription, so sequencing read expressed TCRB transcripts. The assay was immunoSEQ multiplex PCR, and TCRdb's table has in-frame clones only and misses some. The repertoire holds fewer than 350,000 clones, with roughly 15% as singletons. The sample comes from a study of beta chain features in type 1 diabetes. With 3 bases clipped from V and 4 bases from J, the junction kept 5 bases outside the gene matches. The CDR3 contains 14 residues. Germline V gene lookup returns CDR1 SGHRS and CDR2 YFSETQ. Overall study findings and caveats: In every one of the four CD4+ subsets, TCRB CDR3s were moderately but significantly shorter in Type 1 diabetes patients.

This clonotype originated in a man aged 18 to 30 with type 1 diabetes. V is TRBV5-1 and J is TRBJ1-1; 8 bases are shared with TRBD1. The sample was naive CD4+ T cells from blood. The DNA of the CDR3 is TGCGCCAGCAGCTATGGACAGGGTGGCACTGAAGCTTTCTTT. Its translation is CASSYGQGGTEAFF.